The 17 T cell receptor delta chains reported below all come from one sample, sequenced in a study of γδ T cells in repeated Plasmodium falciparum infection. Vgamma9/Vdelta2+ and Vdelta2-negative gammadelta T cells were flow-sorted from PBMC for bulk sequencing. TCRdb reanalysed the multiplex PCR reads via CATT. The data show about 57,000 delta-chain clones, with approximately 1.7% seen just once and over 14% held by the top ten. The sample consisted of gamma-delta T cells from blood. The source of these receptors is a pool of human donors (malaria-infected and uninfected, not separated).

On this clone: A read error is likely here: a far larger clone is one base away. Other DNA sequences in this specimen translate into the identical CDR3. The genes are TRDV1 and TRDJ1, with 8 bases lining up with TRDD3. In the absence of a J gene in TCRdb, the DNA was matched to germline to assign it here. Trimming cost V 1 base and J 3 bases; bases outside gene matches: 19. This CDR3 spans 20 amino acids. Per germline, CDR1 TSWWSYY and CDR2 QGS. The CDR3 nucleotides read TGTGCTCTTGGGGAACGGAGCAATCCACGGCTGGGGGACACGCCCGATAAACTCATCTTT. Translation gives CALGERSNPRLGDTPDKLIF.

This clone came up many times. A read error likely explains why the TCRdb protein, taken from a much larger clone, differs from this DNA's translation at residue 16; the protein shown is translated from the DNA. CDR3 sequence reads: CALGEGTRSPSSDKLTF. CDR3 DNA sequence: TGTGCTCTTGGGGAAGGAACAAGGAGCCCGTCCTCCGATAAACTCACCTTT. The V call is TRDV1, the J call TRDJ1; D is undetermined. There are 17 residues in the CDR3. CDR1 and CDR2 (germline): TSWWSYY, QGS.

A note on this clone: TCRdb records a much larger clone's protein for this DNA, with a difference at residue 18 that likely arises from a read error; the protein given is the translation of the DNA. The V call is TRDV2, the J call TRDJ1, with 11 nucleotides matching TRDD3. There are 21 residues in the CDR3. Germline V lookup: CDR1 GEAIGNYY, CDR2 EKD. The CDR3 spells CACDTAEKVGDTRLYTDNLIF. CDR3 nucleotides: TGTGCCTGTGACACCGCGGAGAAGGTGGGGGATACGCGTCTGTACACCGATAACCTCATCTTT.

A remark on this clone: A read error is the likely source, as a far larger clone sits one nucleotide away. Other DNA sequences of this sample code for an identical CDR3. The rearrangement links TRDV3 to TRDJ1; TRDD3 matches at 9 bases. The germline gives CDR1 TVYSNPD, CDR2 GDNSRS (reference sequence). The CDR3 totals 19 residues. In DNA, the CDR3 is TGTGCCCTTAGTGGGTACTGGGGGGATACCACGCCCTACGCCGATAAACTCATCTTC. As protein: CALSGYWGDTTPYADKLIF.

Ten or more counts support this clone. Translating this DNA gives a protein that differs at residue 9 from the TCRdb one, which belongs to a much larger clone; a read error is likely, and the protein shown is this translation. The chain has TRDV1 and TRDJ1, with D tentatively TRDD3 (6 bases). Germline V CDR1 and CDR2: TSWWSYY, QGS. The CDR3 length is 17 residues. Trimming left V 4 bases short and J 2 bases short, with 20 bases between. Here the CDR3 reads CALGVGAGAFSTDKLIF. The CDR3 DNA reads TGTGCTCTTGGGGTCGGGGCTGGGGCATTCTCTACCGATAAACTCATCTTT.

Concerning this clone: A single base is all that separates this from a far larger clone, so a read error is likely. This CDR3 is also generated by other DNA sequences in the sample. V usage is TRDV1 and J usage is TRDJ1, with 13 nucleotides matching TRDD3. Because TCRdb records no J gene, it was assigned here through a match of the DNA to germline. The CDR3 runs to 25 residues. Germline CDR1 TSWWSYY, CDR2 QGS. The CDR3, as DNA: TGTGCTCTTGGGGAACTGGGCCCCTGGGGGTACCCGCTTACTACTGGGGGATACGAGACCGACAAACTCATCTTT. Translation gives CALGELGPWGYPLTTGGYETDKLIF.

With regard to this clone: TCRdb pairs this DNA with a much larger clone's protein that differs at residue 4, likely a read error; the protein shown was translated from the DNA. The chain recombines TRDV1 with TRDJ1, with TRDD3 matching over 12 bases. TCRdb leaves out the J gene; it was filled in here by matching the DNA to germline. The CDR3 is 24 residues long. Germline V CDR1 and CDR2: TSWWSYY, QGS. The CDR3 DNA is TGTGCTCTTAGGGAGCTTCCTAGGTCTTGGGGCCGAGCTACTGGGGGATACCCCACCGATAAACTCATCTTT. It translates to CALRELPRSWGRATGGYPTDKLIF.

This clone has just a few counts. This may stem from a read error, because a much larger clone lies one nucleotide away. The chain is built from TRDV1 and TRDJ1; 8 nucleotides line up with TRDD2. The J gene, absent from TCRdb, was called here by matching the DNA to germline. The CDR3 contains 20 residues. V gave up 2 bases and J gave up 1 base; unmatched junction bases: 18. CDR1 is TSWWSYY, CDR2 QGS, per germline. The chain's CDR3 is CALGEGLPSPISRGTDKLIF. CDR3 DNA: TGTGCTCTTGGGGAAGGCCTTCCTAGCCCCATTAGCCGGGGCACCGATAAACTCATCTTT.

In its sample, this clone was seen a few times. It differs at one base from a far larger clone, so likely a read error. Other DNA sequences of this sample code for an identical CDR3. This chain links TRDV2 with TRDJ1; 10 positions match TRDD3. The J gene, left out of TCRdb, was set here by checking the DNA against germline. The CDR3 covers 23 residues. Germline values: CDR1 GEAIGNYY, CDR2 EKD. The CDR3 DNA reads as TGCGCCTGTGACACCGTTGGTAGCGCGGTAAAAGGGGGATACGCAGCCGCCACCGATAAACTCATCTTT. This translates into CACDTVGSAVKGGYAAATDKLIF.

At least ten counts were recorded for this clone. It differs at one base from a far larger clone, so likely a read error. The same CDR3 is also encoded by other DNA sequences in this sample. The CDR3 here is CALGDLTGGPAPDKLIF. CDR3 sequence (DNA): TGTGCTCTTGGGGATCTCACAGGGGGCCCTGCACCCGATAAGCTCATCTTT. The chain employs TRDV1 and TRDJ1; TRDD3 is a possible D gene (5 bases). CDR3 size: 17 residues. Germline V gene data show CDR1 as TSWWSYY and CDR2 as QGS.

This clone is medium-sized in the sample. This sample includes further DNA sequences coding for the same CDR3. The chain carries TRDV2 and TRDJ2; no clear D gene. The V gene lost 0 bases and the J gene lost 0 bases, with 4 bases spanning the gap. Germline assignment: CDR1 GEAIGNYY and CDR2 EKD. This CDR3 comprises 14 residues. The CDR3 DNA reads TGTGCCTGTGACACCGGAACTTTGACAGCACAACTCTTCTTT. It is translated as CACDTGTLTAQLFF.

Only a few counts were recorded for this clone. A far larger clone is off by one base, so a read error is likely. Different DNA sequences within this sample yield the same CDR3. The chain is built from TRDV1 and TRDJ1; D call uncertain. The CDR3 is made up of 29 amino acids. Germline V CDR1 and CDR2: TSWWSYY, QGS. The germline V and J ends were trimmed by 0 bases and 3 bases, with 53 bases remaining between them. The CDR3: CALGELGPLESGTETPSAPAVRYSDKLIF. The CDR3 DNA reads TGTGCTCTTGGGGAACTAGGCCCCCTTGAGAGTGGAACCGAAACGCCAAGTGCCCCCGCCGTCCGATATTCCGATAAACTCATCTTT.

As regards this clone: Since a far larger clone is one base different, this is likely a read error. The same CDR3 also results from other DNA sequences found in this sample. This chain links TRDV1 with TRDJ1, with TRDD3 matching 13 bases. CDR1 is TSWWSYY and CDR2 is QGS in the germline V gene. With V trimmed by 5 bases and J by 0 bases, 30 bases remained unmatched. This CDR3 region has 25 residues. CDR3 sequence: CALGSLPRGLTGGYAFPPYTDKLIF. The CDR3 DNA sequence: TGTGCTCTTGGGAGCCTTCCGCGAGGCCTTACTGGGGGATACGCGTTTCCCCCATACACCGATAAACTCATCTTT.

As to this clone: The protein held in TCRdb is that of a much larger clone and does not match this DNA's translation at residues 13 and 16, likely because of a read error; the protein shown is translated from the DNA. V gene TRDV2 combines with J gene TRDJ1, with 13 bases identical to TRDD3. Germline CDR1 reads GEAIGNYY; CDR2 reads EKD. This CDR3 has 21 residues. V trimming: 2 bases; J trimming: 3 bases; junction bases outside the gene matches: 20. Here the CDR3 DNA reads TGTGCCTGTGACATCAAGAACTGGGGGATACGCCCCCCCGTTTACGCCGATAAACTCATCTTT. The encoded protein is CACDIKNWGIRPPVYADKLIF.

On this clone itself: Translating this DNA gives a protein that differs at residue 12 from the TCRdb one, which belongs to a much larger clone; a read error is likely, and the protein shown is this translation. The rearrangement uses TRDV1 and TRDJ1; perhaps D is TRDD2 or TRDD3 (6 bases each). The CDR3 extends over 17 amino acids. Germline V gene data show CDR1 as TSWWSYY and CDR2 as QGS. V dropped 3 bases and J dropped 10 bases, with 27 bases sitting between them. The CDR3 DNA reads TGTGCTCTTGGGGAGCCTTCCCCTTCTTTGGGGGGGGCCAGACTCATCTTT. Translation gives CALGEPSPSLGGARLIF.

This clone appeared a few times. The amino acid sequence in TCRdb belongs to a much larger clone and departs from this DNA's translation at residue 4, likely a sequencing read error; the sequence shown is translated from the DNA. The genes are TRDV1 and TRDJ1, with 8 bases lining up with TRDD3. Germline matching of the DNA provided the J gene here, since TCRdb leaves it blank. This CDR3 contains 17 residues. The germline gives CDR1 TSWWSYY, CDR2 QGS. CDR3 in amino acids: CALVEGTLGDYTDKLIF. In nucleotides, the CDR3 is TGTGCTCTTGTGGAAGGAACTTTGGGGGATTACACGGATAAACTCATCTTT.

This clone has a handful of counts. The protein given by TCRdb reflects a much larger clone and differs at residue 2 from this DNA's translation, likely from a read error; the protein shown is the DNA's translation. V and J are TRDV1 and TRDJ1; 8 positions match TRDD2. The CDR3 has 21 amino acids. Germline V CDR1 and CDR2: TSWWSYY, QGS. The CDR3: CSLGELGFFLREGIRLDKLIF. The DNA for the CDR3 is TGTTCTCTTGGGGAATTGGGTTTCTTCCTACGTGAGGGGATTAGACTCGATAAACTCATCTTT.